This entry lists 14 T cell receptor beta chains sequenced from one sample in a study of cytomegalovirus exposure and HLA in healthy donors. The data were produced by immunoSEQ multiplex PCR, yet TCRdb's version contains in-frame clones alone and is incomplete. The sample lists about 100,000 clones, approximately 95% seen once, with under 0.75% in the top ten. The sample comprised PBMCs. These receptors were obtained from a woman aged 18-29 years in good health and CMV-seronegative.

The J gene is TRBJ2-7, the V gene TRBV12-1; TRBD1, as called in the table, went unchecked against the DNA. TRBV12-1 is designated a pseudogene. This CDR3 contains 13 residues. For the CDR3, the DNA is TGTGCCAGCAGCCCCGACAACTCCTACGAGCAGTACTTC. Protein: CASSPDNSYEQYF.

V is TRBV5-1 and J is TRBJ2-5; maybe TRBD2 (5 bases). Trimming took off 3 bases at V and 0 bases at J, with 6 bases between the two ends. This CDR3 contains 13 residues. The germline CDR1 and CDR2 sequences are SGHRS and YFSETQ. The CDR3: CASSWRNQETQYF. The CDR3 bases are TGCGCCAGCAGCTGGAGGAACCAAGAGACCCAGTACTTC.

The chain joins TRBV7-3 to TRBJ2-2; D is possibly TRBD1 (6 bases). The CDR3 spans 17 residues. V dropped 5 bases and J dropped 4 bases, with 20 bases sitting between them. Germline lookup yields CDR1 SGHTA and CDR2 FQGTGA. The CDR3 nucleotides are TGTGCCAGCAGCCGTGTGGGGGTAGGGGGACCCACCGGGGAGCTGTTTTTT. Its protein is CASSRVGVGGPTGELFF.

Worth noting for this clone: The conserved phenylalanine or tryptophan normally closing the CDR3 is absent here, so this likely arose from a read error. The limits of the CDR3 on the DNA are not certain, so only TCRdb's listed CDR3 is given. CDR3 loop: CARSLRETHS. V gene TRBV5-3 combines with J gene TRBJ2-7; the table's D call of TRBD2 was not tested on the DNA. TRBV5-3 is flagged as an ORF with uncertain function. The CDR3 totals 10 residues, both ends included.

This clone has only one observation. The chain carries TRBV29-1 and TRBJ2-2, with a weak D call TRBD2 (5 bases). V lost 2 bases and J lost 6, with 10 bases in between. CDR3 size: 13 residues. The germline V gene encodes CDR1 SQVTM and CDR2 ANQGSEA. The DNA for the CDR3 is TGCAGCGTTGAATCTCCGGAGGCCGGGGAGCTGTTTTTT. It encodes CSVESPEAGELFF.

The chain couples TRBV12-5 to TRBJ2-5; TRBD2 is a possible D gene (5 bases). V lost 3 bases and J lost 5, with 13 bases in between. Germline CDR1 LGHNT, CDR2 FRNRAP. This CDR3 contains 14 residues. In DNA, the CDR3 is TGTGCTAGTGGTTTCGAGGGATTGGAGGAGACCCAGTACTTC. It encodes CASGFEGLEETQYF.

Turning to this clone: At one end, the junction sequence differs from germline, possibly due to a read error. This sequence joins TRBV29-1 and TRBJ2-7; TRBD1 matches at 10 bases. The CDR3 extends over 14 amino acids. Germline values: CDR1 SQVTM, CDR2 ANQGSEA. CDR3 region: CSVEGTGETYEQYF. DNA of the CDR3: TGCAGCGTCGAAGGGACAGGGGAGACCTACGAGCAGTACTTC.

This chain uses TRBV27 with TRBJ1-1; D gene unclear. V gave up 7 bases and J gave up 1 base, with 10 bases separating them. Germline V lookup: CDR1 MNHEY, CDR2 SMNVEV (reference sequence). This CDR3 is built from 13 residues. The CDR3 coding sequence is TGTGCCAGCAACCCCCCAGGGAACACTGAAGCTTTCTTT. Residues: CASNPPGNTEAFF.

This chain links TRBV10-3 with TRBJ2-3; 8 positions match TRBD1. This CDR3 has 18 amino acids. The germline V gene has CDR1 ENHRY and CDR2 SYGVKD. Germline trimming cut 0 bases from V and 5 bases from J; bases unmatched to any gene: 13. CDR3 DNA: TGTGCCATCAGTGAGTCAGCGTTCGGCAGGGGGCAAGGAGATACGCAGTATTTT. Translation gives CAISESAFGRGQGDTQYF.

V and J are TRBV7-8 and TRBJ2-2; 8 positions match TRBD2. This CDR3 spans 15 amino acids. V dropped 4 bases and J dropped 2; count of bases not matched to a gene: 3. From germline, CDR1 is SGHVS and CDR2 FQNEAQ. This chain's CDR3 is CASSSGGGNTGELFF. The CDR3, as DNA: TGTGCCAGCAGCTCCGGGGGGGGTAACACCGGGGAGCTGTTTTTT.

The chain employs TRBV28 and TRBJ1-5, with D unclear. V was shortened by 2 bases and J by 4 bases, with 9 bases between the two germline ends. The germline gives CDR1 MDHEN, CDR2 SYDVKM. The CDR3 covers 14 residues. In nucleotides, the CDR3 is TGTGCCAGCAGTTTAAGCCAGGTTAATCAGCCCCAGCATTTT. This encodes CASSLSQVNQPQHF.

This clone appeared once. DNA for the CDR3: TGCGCCAGCAGCTTGGGACAACTAGTGGGAATACATGAGACCCAGTACTTC. This gives the protein CASSLGQLVGIHETQYF. The V and J genes are TRBV5-1 and TRBJ2-5, with a tentative D call TRBD2 (5 bases). V was cut by 0 bases and J by 5 bases, with 20 bases left in between. The V gene's germline CDR1 is SGHRS and CDR2 YFSETQ. The CDR3 covers 17 residues.

This chain connects TRBV7-9 to TRBJ2-7, with D tentatively TRBD1 (5 bases). The CDR3 is 13 amino acids. Trimming cost V 5 bases and J 3 bases, with 11 bases left between them. The germline CDR1 and CDR2 sequences are SEHNR and FQNEAQ (reference sequence). In nucleotides, the CDR3 is TGTGCCAGCAGCCAGGGCTCGGGCTACGAGCAGTACTTC. It codes for CASSQGSGYEQYF.

The chain couples TRBV2 to TRBJ1-3; weak D call: TRBD1 (5 bases). Germline V gene sequence: CDR1 SNHLY, CDR2 FYNNEI. V dropped 7 bases and J dropped 1 base, with 11 bases sitting between them. The CDR3 loop spans 14 amino acids. This CDR3 is CASTPRASGNTIYF. The CDR3 DNA reads as TGTGCCAGCACCCCCAGGGCTTCTGGAAACACCATATATTTT.